This T cell receptor beta chain stems from a study of T cell changes during pregnancy in multiple sclerosis. Sequencing used immunoSEQ multiplex PCR; TCRdb keeps in-frame clones, though not all of them. The sample consists of roughly 30,000 clones, over 75% of them appearing once. The source of this sequence is a female donor with multiple sclerosis, enrolled in a pregnancy study. The sample was CD8+ T cells from peripheral blood mononuclear cells, taken after pregnancy.

The CDR3 spells CASSLGQGADGYTF. The CDR3 DNA is TGTGCCAGCAGCCTGGGACAGGGAGCGGATGGCTACACCTTC. The chain joins TRBV7-9 to TRBJ1-2, with 9 bases identical to TRBD1. The CDR3 has 14 amino acids. J lost 6 bases, V lost 5 bases, and 7 bases had no gene match. Looked up from germline, CDR1 is SEHNR and CDR2 is FQNEAQ (reference sequence).